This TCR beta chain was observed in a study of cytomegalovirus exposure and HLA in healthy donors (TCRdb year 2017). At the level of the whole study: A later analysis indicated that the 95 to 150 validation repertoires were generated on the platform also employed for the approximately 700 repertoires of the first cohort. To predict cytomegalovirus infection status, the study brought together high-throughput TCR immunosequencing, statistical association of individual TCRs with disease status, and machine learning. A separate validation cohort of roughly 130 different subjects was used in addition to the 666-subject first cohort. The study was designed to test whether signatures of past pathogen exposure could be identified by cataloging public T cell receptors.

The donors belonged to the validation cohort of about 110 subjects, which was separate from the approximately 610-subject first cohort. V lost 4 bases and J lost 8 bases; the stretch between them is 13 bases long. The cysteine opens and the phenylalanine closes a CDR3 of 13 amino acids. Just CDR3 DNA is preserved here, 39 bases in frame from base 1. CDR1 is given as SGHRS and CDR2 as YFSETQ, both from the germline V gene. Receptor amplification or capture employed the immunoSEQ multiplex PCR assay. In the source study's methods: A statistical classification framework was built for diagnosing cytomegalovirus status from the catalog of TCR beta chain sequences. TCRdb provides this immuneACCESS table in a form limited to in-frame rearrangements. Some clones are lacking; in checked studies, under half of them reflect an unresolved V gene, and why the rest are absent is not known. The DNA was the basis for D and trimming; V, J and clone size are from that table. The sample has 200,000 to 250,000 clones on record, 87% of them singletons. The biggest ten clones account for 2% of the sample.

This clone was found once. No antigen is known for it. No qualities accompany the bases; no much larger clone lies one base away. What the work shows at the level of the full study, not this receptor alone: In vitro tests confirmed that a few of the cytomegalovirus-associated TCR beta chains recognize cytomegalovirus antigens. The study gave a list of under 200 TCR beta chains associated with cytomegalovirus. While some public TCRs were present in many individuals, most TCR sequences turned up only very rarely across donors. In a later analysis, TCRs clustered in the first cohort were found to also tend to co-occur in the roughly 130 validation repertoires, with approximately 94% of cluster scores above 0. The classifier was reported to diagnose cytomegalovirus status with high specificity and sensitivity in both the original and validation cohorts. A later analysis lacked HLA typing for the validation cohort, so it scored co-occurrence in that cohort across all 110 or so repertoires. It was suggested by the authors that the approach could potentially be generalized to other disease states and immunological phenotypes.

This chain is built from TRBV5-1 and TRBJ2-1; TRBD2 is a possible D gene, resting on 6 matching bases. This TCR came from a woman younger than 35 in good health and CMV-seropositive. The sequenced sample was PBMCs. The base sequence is TGCGCCAGCAGCCGGGGACTTAGATATGAGCAGTTCTTC. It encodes CASSRGLRYEQFF.